The 5 T cell receptor beta chains given below trace back to one sample, sequenced in a study of spatial heterogeneity in lung cancer (dated by TCRdb to about 2019). Libraries were prepared through 5' RACE. TCRdb records NextSeq 500 as the sequencer. Starting from the raw public reads, TCRdb applied fastp trimming at Q25, assembled clones with MiXCR and retained in-frame beta chains. Every CDR3 protein is listed once, alongside the most common genes and DNA of its rows. In this sample the table shows under 80,000 distinct CDR3 sequences, nearly 6.5% of which occur a single time. The ten largest make up about 15% of the sample. In light of the paper, this sample's time point label describes: sample taken at primary tumor resection. Sequencing used PBMCs, obtained at surgery. These receptors were taken from a female donor with early-stage non-small cell lung cancer.

This clonotype was seen many times. The chain is built from TRBV3-1 and TRBJ2-1; maybe TRBD2 (5 bases). The ends were cut back, 5 bases at V and 7 bases at J, with 12 bases in the middle. The CDR3 has 13 residues. Germline V gene data show CDR1 as LGHDT and CDR2 as YNNKEL (reference sequence). The CDR3 loop is CASSFLRGNEQFF. Written as DNA, the CDR3 is TGTGCCAGCAGCTTCCTCCGGGGAAATGAGCAGTTCTTC.

This clonotype occurred many times. The chain is built from TRBV27 and TRBJ2-3; a weak D match, TRBD2 (5 bases). The CDR3 runs 15 residues. V was trimmed by 5 bases and J by 2 bases, leaving 14 bases between them. Germline lookup yields CDR1 MNHEY and CDR2 SMNVEV (reference sequence). CDR3 in amino acids: CASSLRRDFTDTQYF. The CDR3 DNA sequence: TGTGCCAGCAGTCTCCGACGGGATTTCACAGATACGCAGTATTTT.

This chain uses TRBV6-2 or TRBV6-3 with TRBJ1-3; 8 nucleotides align to TRBD1. This CDR3 comprises 14 residues. J was trimmed by 11 bases and V by 4 bases; bases with no gene match: 10. Germline V gene data show CDR1 as MNHEY and CDR2 as SVGEGT. The CDR3 bases are TGTGCCAGCAGTTTGGGACAGGTCCTGAACGCCATATATTTT. The encoded protein is CASSLGQVLNAIYF.

This clonotype was picked up many times. CDR3 amino acids: CSARQGGALSYEQYF. The CDR3 DNA reads as TGCAGTGCTCGGCAGGGGGGGGCCCTTTCCTACGAGCAGTACTTC. The rearrangement links TRBV20-1 to TRBJ2-7; D tentatively fits TRBD1 or TRBD2 (7 bases each). Trimming stripped 5 bases from V and 1 base from J, with 18 bases between. This CDR3 is built from 15 residues. Looked up from germline, CDR1 is DFQATT and CDR2 is SNEGSKA (reference sequence).

The chain has TRBV12-3 or TRBV12-4 and TRBJ1-2; perhaps TRBD1 as D (6 bases). The V gene lost 8 bases and the J gene lost 8 bases, with 12 bases spanning the gap. CDR3 length: 11 amino acids. CDR3 loop: CASGQILGYTF. The CDR3 bases are TGTGCCAGCGGACAGATCCTAGGCTACACCTTC.